One sample yielded the 22 T cell receptor beta chains listed below, sequenced in a study of T cell changes during pregnancy in multiple sclerosis. Clones were sequenced by immunoSEQ multiplex PCR, and TCRdb holds only the in-frame ones, with some missing. The profile shows about 56,000 clones, about nine tenths of them singletons. The specimen was peripheral blood, collected in the first trimester of pregnancy. The receptors originated from a female donor in good health, enrolled as a control in a pregnancy study.

A single count supports this clone. This sequence joins TRBV5-1 and TRBJ1-1; D possibly corresponds to TRBD1 (6 bases). The germline V and J ends were trimmed by 0 bases and 4 bases, with 10 bases remaining between them. The CDR3 has 14 residues. Germline V lookup: CDR1 SGHRS, CDR2 YFSETQ. The CDR3 region is CASSLEGGFTEAFF. The CDR3 nucleotides are TGCGCCAGCAGCTTGGAGGGGGGGTTCACTGAAGCTTTCTTT.

The chain is built from TRBV27 and TRBJ2-1; TRBD2 matches 12 bases. The CDR3 extends over 18 amino acids. The germline gives CDR1 MNHEY, CDR2 SMNVEV (reference sequence). V trimming: 3 bases; J trimming: 1 base; junction bases outside the gene matches: 7. In DNA form, the CDR3 reads TGTGCCAGCAGTTTGGCTAGCGGGAGGGCCGGATCCTACAATGAGCAGTTCTTC. The encoded protein is CASSLASGRAGSYNEQFF.

The V call is TRBV4-1, the J call TRBJ2-7; 7 bases fit TRBD1. Trimming removed 3 bases from V and 2 bases from J; junction bases left unmatched: 13. CDR3 length: 17 amino acids. CDR1 and CDR2 from the germline V gene are MGHRA and YSYEKL. CDR3: CASSHEDGTAPTYEQYF. As DNA, the CDR3 is TGCGCCAGCAGCCATGAAGACGGGACAGCGCCAACCTACGAGCAGTACTTC.

This clone was detected a few times. V is TRBV6-4 and J is TRBJ1-2, with 9 bases that match TRBD1. From germline, CDR1 is MRHNA and CDR2 SNTAGT. The length of the CDR3 is 15 residues. V was clipped by 3 bases and J by 7 bases; unmatched bases: 9. Here the CDR3 DNA reads TGTGCCAGCAGTGAAGACGGGACAGGGCAACGTGGCTACACCTTC. This translates into CASSEDGTGQRGYTF.

V usage is TRBV27 and J usage is TRBJ2-7; 10 positions agree with TRBD2. After removal of 2 bases from V and 6 bases from J, the junction contained 7 bases not matched to a gene. CDR1 is MNHEY and CDR2 is SMNVEV in the germline V gene (reference sequence). This CDR3 has 15 residues. The CDR3 DNA sequence: TGTGCCAGCAGTTTAGACACTAGCGGGGTCCTCGAGCAGTACTTC. Its protein product is CASSLDTSGVLEQYF.

As DNA, the CDR3 is TGCGCCAGCAGTGAAGACTATTTTCTTAATTCACCCCTCCACTTT. Translating it yields CASSEDYFLNSPLHF. This chain uses TRBV10-2 with TRBJ1-6; D gene ambiguous. The CDR3 is 15 amino acids. The germline V and J ends were trimmed by 3 bases and 6 bases, with 12 bases remaining between them. From germline, CDR1 is WSHSY and CDR2 SAAADI.

The chain combines TRBV18 with TRBJ2-5; TRBD2 matches at 13 bases. This CDR3 has 16 residues. The germline V gene has CDR1 KGHSH and CDR2 LQKENI. J was trimmed by 2 bases and V by 3 bases; bases with no gene match: 3. Here the CDR3 DNA reads TGTGCCAGCTCACCGCGGACTAGCGGGGGACAAGAGACCCAGTACTTC. This gives the protein CASSPRTSGGQETQYF. Variable domain in full (rest from reference TRBV18 and TRBJ2-5): NAGVMQNPRHLVRRRGQEARLRCSPMKGHSHVYWYRQLPEEGLKFMVYLQKENIIDESGMPKERFSAEFPKEGPSILRIQQVVRGDSAAYFCASSPRTSGGQETQYFGPGTRLLVL.

The rearrangement joins TRBV6-6 to TRBJ1-5; 8 nucleotides line up with TRBD1. V dropped 11 bases and J dropped 4; count of bases not matched to a gene: 7. This CDR3 has 13 residues. Germline CDR1 MNHNY, CDR2 SVGAGI (reference sequence). The CDR3 nucleotides read TGTGCCCACGGACAGGGAGGAAATCAGCCCCAGCATTTT. This encodes CAHGQGGNQPQHF.

This clone appeared a single time. The gene calls are TRBV30 and TRBJ1-2; D gene unclear. This CDR3 is 11 amino acids long. Looked up from germline, CDR1 is GTSNPN and CDR2 is SVGIG (reference sequence). V was cut by 5 bases and J by 4 bases, with 8 bases left in between. CDR3 residues: CAWAEVYGYTF. The CDR3, as DNA: TGTGCCTGGGCAGAAGTCTATGGCTACACCTTC.

J is TRBJ2-3 and V is TRBV25-1; 9 bases line up with TRBD1. The CDR3 is 13 residues long. CDR1 MGHDK and CDR2 SYGVNS come from the germline V gene. J gave up 2 bases and V 9 bases, and 3 bases lay outside the gene matches. This CDR3 is CASRDRDTDTQYF. Written as DNA, the CDR3 is TGTGCCAGTAGGGACAGGGACACAGATACGCAGTATTTT. Full variable domain (missing parts from reference TRBV25-1 and TRBJ2-3): EADIYQTPRYLVIGTGKKITLECSQTMGHDKMYWYQQDPGMELHLIHYSYGVNSTEKGDLSSESTVSRIRTEHFPLTLESARPSHTSQYLCASRDRDTDTQYFGPGTRLTVL.

CDR3 in DNA: TGCGCCAGCAGCTCCAGGACAGGGGGCGTTTACGAGCAGTACTTC. It yields the protein CASSSRTGGVYEQYF. The chain uses TRBV5-1 and TRBJ2-7; 11 bases map to TRBD1. The CDR3 spans 15 residues. Germline CDR1 reads SGHRS; CDR2 reads YFSETQ. The V gene end was trimmed by 3 bases and the J gene end by 4 bases; junction bases not matched to a gene: 6.

The V gene is TRBV7-8, the J gene TRBJ2-3, with TRBD2 identical over 8 bases. CDR3 length equals 15 residues. Germline V gene lookup returns CDR1 SGHVS and CDR2 FQNEAQ. With 5 bases clipped from V and 7 bases from J, the junction kept 11 bases outside the gene matches. CDR3 loop: CASSPEAGARHTQYF. In nucleotides, the CDR3 is TGTGCCAGCAGCCCGGAAGCGGGGGCGAGGCATACGCAGTATTTT.

The V call is TRBV6-1, the J call TRBJ2-7; a possible D gene is TRBD2 (5 bases). Trimming took off 6 bases at V and 7 bases at J, with 22 bases between the two ends. Germline-derived CDR1 and CDR2 are MNHNS and SASEGT. This CDR3 is 15 amino acids long. CDR3 in amino acids: CASRPRGLAIGEQYF. As DNA, the CDR3 is TGTGCCAGCAGGCCCAGAGGGCTAGCTATTGGGGAGCAGTACTTC.

This chain uses TRBV7-9 with TRBJ1-1; D is undetermined. Trimming took 6 bases from V and 0 from J, leaving 23 bases between them. From germline, CDR1 is SEHNR and CDR2 FQNEAQ (reference sequence). The CDR3 runs 18 residues. The CDR3, as DNA: TGTGCCAGCAGTCCCAGTGGAGGGCGTCGAATGATGAACACTGAAGCTTTCTTT. It translates to CASSPSGGRRMMNTEAFF.

The chain employs TRBV9 and TRBJ2-7, with a possible D match to TRBD1 (5 bases). The CDR3 extends over 13 amino acids. V lost 0 bases and J lost 1, with 5 bases in between. The germline gives CDR1 SGDLS, CDR2 YYNGEE. The CDR3 DNA follows: TGTGCCAGCAGCGTAGAGGGGTCCTACGAGCAGTACTTC. The encoded protein is CASSVEGSYEQYF.

The chain links TRBV5-5 to TRBJ2-7, with D tentatively TRBD1 (5 bases). Germline lookup yields CDR1 SGHKS and CDR2 YYEKEE (reference sequence). The CDR3 runs to 15 residues. Trimming stripped 3 bases from V and 3 bases from J, with 16 bases between. The CDR3 here is CASSSSTGAYYEQYF. The CDR3 DNA reads TGTGCCAGCAGCTCCTCCACAGGTGCTTACTACGAGCAGTACTTC.

This chain connects TRBV27 to TRBJ2-1; 7 bases map to TRBD2. This CDR3 contains 13 residues. Germline CDR1 and CDR2: MNHEY and SMNVEV (reference sequence). Unmatched junction bases numbered 9, after V lost 3 bases and J lost 13 bases. This chain's CDR3 is CASSLAAGVGQFF. The CDR3 DNA follows: TGTGCCAGCAGTTTGGCGGCGGGAGTTGGCCAGTTCTTC.

The V and J genes are TRBV29-1 and TRBJ2-7; 8 bases map to TRBD1. Germline CDR1 is SQVTM and CDR2 is ANQGSEA. The V and J ends lost 0 bases and 0 bases, in that order; junction bases with no gene match: 1. The CDR3 consists of 14 residues. The CDR3 region is CSVEEGQGSYEQYF. The CDR3 DNA reads as TGCAGCGTTGAAGAAGGACAGGGCTCCTACGAGCAGTACTTC.

This clone was seen a handful of times. V usage is TRBV7-3 and J usage is TRBJ2-3, with D uncertain. The CDR3 contains 17 residues. Per germline, CDR1 SGHTA and CDR2 FQGTGA. V lost 4 bases and J lost 3, with 20 bases in between. The CDR3 is CASSYQFGSTSTDTQYF. The CDR3 coding sequence is TGTGCCAGCAGCTACCAGTTCGGGTCCACTTCGACAGATACGCAGTATTTT.

The J gene is TRBJ2-2, the V gene TRBV19; tentatively, D is TRBD1 (6 bases). Germline loops: CDR1 LNHDA, CDR2 SQIVND (reference sequence). The CDR3 sequence is 16 residues long. Deletions cut 6 bases from V and 5 bases from J, with 19 bases between. CDR3 in DNA: TGTGCCAGTAGGGAATGGACGACAGGTACAACCGGGGAGCTGTTTTTT. Encoded protein: CASREWTTGTTGELFF.

V and J are TRBV7-9 and TRBJ1-1, with D perhaps TRBD1 (5 bases). The CDR3 length is 13 residues. V gave up 1 base and J gave up 11 bases, with 14 bases separating them. From germline, CDR1 is SEHNR and CDR2 FQNEAQ (reference sequence). Written as DNA, the CDR3 is TGTGCCAGCAGCTTAGAGGCGGCCTCAGGGGCTTTCTTT. Translated, it gives CASSLEAASGAFF. Together with reference TRBV7-9 and TRBJ1-1, the CDR3 gives the full variable domain: DTGVSQNPRHKITKRGQNVTFRCDPISEHNRLYWYRQTLGQGPEFLTYFQNEAQLEKSRLLSDRFSAERPKGSFSTLEIQRTEQGDSAMYLCASSLEAASGAFFGQGTRLTVV.

This clone has a single count. V is TRBV2 and J is TRBJ2-5, with 11 bases fitting TRBD2. This CDR3 contains 14 residues. Germline CDR1 SNHLY, CDR2 FYNNEI. The V and J ends lost 5 bases and 4 bases, in that order; junction bases with no gene match: 3. CDR3 in amino acids: CASSPGLAGETQYF. The CDR3 DNA follows: TGTGCCAGCAGTCCTGGACTAGCGGGAGAGACCCAGTACTTC. Together with reference TRBV2 and TRBJ2-5, the CDR3 gives the full variable domain: EPEVTQTPSHQVTQMGQEVILRCVPISNHLYFYWYRQILGQKVEFLVSFYNNEISEKSEIFDDQFSVERPDGSNFTLKIRSTKLEDSAMYFCASSPGLAGETQYFGPGTRLLVL.